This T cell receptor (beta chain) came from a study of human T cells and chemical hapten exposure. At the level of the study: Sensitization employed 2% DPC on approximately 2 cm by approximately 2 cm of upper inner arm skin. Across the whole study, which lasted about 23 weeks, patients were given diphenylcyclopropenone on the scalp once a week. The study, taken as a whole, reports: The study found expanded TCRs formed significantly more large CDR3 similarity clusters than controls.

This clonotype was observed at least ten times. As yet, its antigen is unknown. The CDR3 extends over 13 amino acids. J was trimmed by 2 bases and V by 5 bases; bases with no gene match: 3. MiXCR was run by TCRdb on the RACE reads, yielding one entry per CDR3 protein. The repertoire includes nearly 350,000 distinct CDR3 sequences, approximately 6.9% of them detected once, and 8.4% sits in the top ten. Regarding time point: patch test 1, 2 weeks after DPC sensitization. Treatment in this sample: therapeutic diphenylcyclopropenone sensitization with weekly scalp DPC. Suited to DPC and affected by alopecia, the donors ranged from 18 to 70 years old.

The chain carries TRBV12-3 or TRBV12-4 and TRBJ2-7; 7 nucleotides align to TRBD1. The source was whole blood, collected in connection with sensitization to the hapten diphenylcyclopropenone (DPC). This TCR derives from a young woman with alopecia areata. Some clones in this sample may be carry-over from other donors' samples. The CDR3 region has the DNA TGTGCCAGCAGTAGAGGGACAGCCTACGAGCAGTACTTC. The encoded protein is CASSRGTAYEQYF.